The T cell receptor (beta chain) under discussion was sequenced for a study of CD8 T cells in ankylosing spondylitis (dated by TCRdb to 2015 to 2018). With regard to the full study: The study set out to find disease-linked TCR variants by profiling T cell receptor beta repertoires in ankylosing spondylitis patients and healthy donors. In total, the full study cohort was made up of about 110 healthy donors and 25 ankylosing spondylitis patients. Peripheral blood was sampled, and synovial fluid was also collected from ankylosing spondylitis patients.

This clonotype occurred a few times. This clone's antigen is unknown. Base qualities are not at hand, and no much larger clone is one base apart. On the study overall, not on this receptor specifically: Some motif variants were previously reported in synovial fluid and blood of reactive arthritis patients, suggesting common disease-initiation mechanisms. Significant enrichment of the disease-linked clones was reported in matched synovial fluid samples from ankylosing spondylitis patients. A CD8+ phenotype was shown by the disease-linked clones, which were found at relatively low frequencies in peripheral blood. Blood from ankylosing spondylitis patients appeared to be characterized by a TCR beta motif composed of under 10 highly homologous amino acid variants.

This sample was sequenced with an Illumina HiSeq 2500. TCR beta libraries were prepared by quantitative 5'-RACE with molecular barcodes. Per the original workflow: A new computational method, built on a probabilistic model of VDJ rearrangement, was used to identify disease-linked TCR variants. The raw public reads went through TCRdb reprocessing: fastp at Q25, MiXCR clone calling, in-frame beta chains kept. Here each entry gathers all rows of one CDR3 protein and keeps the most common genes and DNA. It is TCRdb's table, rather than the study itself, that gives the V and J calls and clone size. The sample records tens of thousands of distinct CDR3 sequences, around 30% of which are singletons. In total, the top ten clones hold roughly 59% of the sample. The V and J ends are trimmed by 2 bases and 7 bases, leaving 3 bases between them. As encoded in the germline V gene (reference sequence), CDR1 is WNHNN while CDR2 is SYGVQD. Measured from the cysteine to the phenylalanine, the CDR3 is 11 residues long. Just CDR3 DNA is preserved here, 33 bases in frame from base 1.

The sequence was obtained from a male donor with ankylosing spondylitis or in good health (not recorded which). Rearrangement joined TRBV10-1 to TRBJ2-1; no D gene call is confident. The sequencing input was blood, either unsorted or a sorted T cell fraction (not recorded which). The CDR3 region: CASSEGNEQFF. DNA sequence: TGCGCCAGCAGTGAGGGGAATGAGCAGTTCTTC.